What follows describes a single TCR beta chain. Antigen: not known. In the original workflow: Quality scores were absent from the junction-only immunoSEQ sequences, so filtering differed. Method: immunoSEQ multiplex PCR; TCRdb's copy keeps in-frame clones and lacks some. That table supplies the V and J calls and clone size; D and trimming were determined from the DNA. The sample lists about 2 million clones; around 96% were seen once. Cells designated naive CD8 were CD45RO-negative and were positively selected for CCR7, with terminally differentiated effector memory CD45RA+ cells excluded. The sample is drawn from a study of shared clonotypes between healthy human individuals. The study, taken as a whole, reports: Only blood samples were collected, and tissue repertoires likely differ.

Trimming removed 2 bases from V and 2 bases from J, with 8 bases in between. The CDR3 runs 13 residues. CDR1 is SGHRS, CDR2 YFSETQ, per germline. The chain links TRBV5-1 to TRBJ2-7; D is unclear. This TCR was sampled from a man aged 18 to 29 in good health. Material for sequencing was naive CD8+ T cells sorted from blood. The CDR3 reads CASSFEQAYEQYF. CDR3 coding DNA: TGCGCCAGCAGCTTTGAGCAAGCCTACGAGCAGTACTTC.